This T cell receptor beta chain was sequenced during a study of spatial heterogeneity in lung cancer. Study-wide context: Detection of beta-chain sequences consistently exceeded that of alpha-chain sequences. Across the raw uncorrected reads, a unique TCR and UMI combination was observed, on average, more than ten times. Study results and caveats: In tumors, expanded intratumoral alpha and beta TCR counts tracked mutation counts.

This clonotype is deemed medium-sized. Antigen unknown. This beta chain was picked up by a library intended for alpha chains and is off target, so its count carries little meaning. Time point of the sample: sample taken at primary tumor resection. The roughly 79 donors had untreated early-stage non-small cell lung cancer. Germline trimming cut 3 bases from V and 3 bases from J; bases unmatched to any gene: 3. Germline loops: CDR1 DFQATT, CDR2 SNEGSKA (reference sequence). This CDR3 contains 14 residues. TCRdb redid the calling of the 5' RACE reads with MiXCR, one entry per CDR3 protein. This sample yields approximately 3,500 distinct CDR3 sequences, of which 26% are seen a single time; around 14% belongs to the top ten.

This TCR came from a male donor with early-stage non-small cell lung cancer. The V gene is TRBV20-1, the J gene TRBJ1-4, with 8 bases lining up with TRBD1. The source material was lung tumor tissue, sampled at surgery. The CDR3 DNA reads TGCAGTGCTAGCAGGGGGCTCCCTAATGAAAAACTGTTTTTT. Translated: CSASRGLPNEKLFF.